The 25 T cell receptor beta chains below were found in one sample sequenced in a study of a mutant IDH1 vaccine in newly diagnosed glioma (dated by TCRdb to about 2021). Library creation used the immunoSEQ multiplex PCR assay. Sourced from immuneACCESS, this table was stored by TCRdb with only in-frame sequences that have V and J called. A share of the clones is absent; for the studies checked, an unresolved V gene accounts for under half, and the remainder has no known explanation. This sample holds 65,000 or so clones; 80% to 90% were observed only once. The top ten hold 3.5% to 4.5% of the sample. This specimen's time point label, per the study, means: week 23, last vaccination. A 20-mer mutant IDH1 peptide at 300 micrograms in Montanide made up each vaccine dose, which was injected subcutaneously together with topical imiquimod. No antigens are known for them. The sample in question was PBMCs, obtained from a glioma patient whose treatment included an IDH1 peptide vaccine. The source is a man aged 25 to 45 with glioma.

The rearrangement uses TRBV5-1 and TRBJ2-7, with 8 positions matching TRBD1. The CDR3 runs 15 residues. The trim removed 0 bases at V and 3 bases at J, leaving 5 bases unmatched. Germline CDR1 SGHRS, CDR2 YFSETQ. CDR3 region: CASSLAGQGLYEQYF. CDR3 bases: TGCGCCAGCAGCTTGGCCGGACAGGGACTCTACGAGCAGTACTTC.

The rearrangement joins TRBV11-3 to TRBJ2-7; 9 bases are shared with TRBD1. J lost 6 bases, V lost 8 bases, and 8 bases had no gene match. Germline assignment: CDR1 SGHNT and CDR2 YENEEA. This CDR3 has 13 residues. CDR3 sequence (DNA): TGTGCCAGCGGTAGGACAGGGGTAAGCGAGCAGTACTTC. Its protein product is CASGRTGVSEQYF.

The chain couples TRBV7-8 to TRBJ2-7; no reliable D call. V was pared by 2 bases and J by 4 bases, with 9 bases between. Germline CDR1 reads SGHVS; CDR2 reads FQNEAQ. The length of the CDR3 is 13 residues. The CDR3 sequence is CASSLPGSYEQYF. The CDR3 nucleotides read TGTGCCAGCAGCTTACCAGGAAGTTACGAGCAGTACTTC.

This chain connects TRBV27 to TRBJ2-1; D remains unclear. The CDR3 is 11 amino acids. V shed 3 bases and J shed 7 bases, with 4 bases lying between them. CDR1 is MNHEY, CDR2 SMNVEV, per germline (reference sequence). CDR3 sequence: CASSFSNEQFF. As DNA, the CDR3 is TGTGCCAGCAGTTTTTCAAATGAGCAGTTCTTC.

The gene calls are TRBV29-1 and TRBJ2-7; 10 bases map to TRBD2. This CDR3 is 14 amino acids long. J lost 3 bases, V lost 7 bases, and 9 bases had no gene match. Germline V CDR1 and CDR2: SQVTM, ANQGSEA. Here the CDR3 reads CSGGGLAGDYEQYF. For the CDR3, the DNA is TGCAGCGGGGGGGGGCTAGCGGGGGACTACGAGCAGTACTTC.

This chain links TRBV9 with TRBJ2-7, with TRBD2 identical over 9 bases. V lost 0 bases to trimming and J lost 4 bases; unmatched junction nucleotides: 5. CDR1 and CDR2 from the germline V gene are SGDLS and YYNGEE. The CDR3 has 15 residues. DNA for the CDR3: TGTGCCAGCAGCGTAGATAGCGGGGGAAAGTACGAGCAGTACTTC. Translated, it gives CASSVDSGGKYEQYF. The full variable domain, in which reference TRBV9 and TRBJ2-7 provide the parts outside the CDR3, is DSGVTQTPKHLITATGQRVTLRCSPRSGDLSVYWYQQSLDQGLQFLIQYYNGEERAKGNILERFSAQQFPDLHSELNLSSLELGDSALYFCASSVDSGGKYEQYFGPGTRLTVT.

The chain couples TRBV13 to TRBJ2-3; 8 bases are a match to TRBD2. The CDR3 totals 16 residues. CDR1 PRHDT and CDR2 FYEKMQ come from the germline V gene (reference sequence). J was trimmed by 0 bases and V by 4 bases; bases with no gene match: 6. CDR3 protein: CASSSRGGSSTDTQYF. The CDR3 DNA is TGTGCCAGCAGCTCTCGGGGGGGATCTAGCACAGATACGCAGTATTTT. Full variable domain (missing parts from reference TRBV13 and TRBJ2-3): AAGVIQSPRHLIKEKRETATLKCYPIPRHDTVYWYQQGPGQDPQFLISFYEKMQSDKGSIPDRFSAQQFSDYHSELNMSSLELGDSALYFCASSSRGGSSTDTQYFGPGTRLTVL.

CDR3 DNA: TGTGCCAGCAGGGGGTTAACGAGCACTGAAGCTTTCTTT. It yields the protein CASRGLTSTEAFF. This chain links TRBV6-5 with TRBJ1-1; no reliable D call. This CDR3 comprises 13 residues. Per germline, CDR1 MNHEY and CDR2 SVGAGI. V gave up 6 bases and J gave up 4 bases, with 12 bases separating them.

This clone occurred a few times. J is TRBJ2-2 and V is TRBV6-4; possible D gene TRBD1, 6 bases. V dropped 4 bases and J dropped 0 bases, with 9 bases sitting between them. This CDR3 is 15 amino acids long. Germline V gene lookup returns CDR1 MRHNA and CDR2 SNTAGT. The CDR3 sequence: CASSVEGANTGELFF. The CDR3, as DNA: TGTGCCAGCAGTGTAGAGGGGGCGAACACCGGGGAGCTGTTTTTT.

The rearrangement uses TRBV19 and TRBJ2-7, with a weak D call TRBD2 (6 bases). CDR3 size: 15 residues. Germline V gene lookup returns CDR1 LNHDA and CDR2 SQIVND (reference sequence). V lost 4 bases, J lost 1 base, and 14 bases lay in between. This CDR3 is CASSTGTPESYEQYF. The CDR3 DNA sequence: TGTGCCAGTAGTACCGGGACTCCCGAATCCTACGAGCAGTACTTC. Based on the CDR3 plus reference TRBV19 and TRBJ2-7, the full variable domain is DGGITQSPKYLFRKEGQNVTLSCEQNLNHDAMYWYRQDPGQGLRLIYYSQIVNDFQKGDIAEGYSVSREKKESFPLTVTSAQKNPTAFYLCASSTGTPESYEQYFGPGTRLTVT.

The rearrangement uses TRBV4-2 and TRBJ2-5; 11 positions match TRBD2. The CDR3 spans 16 residues. Trimming took 3 bases from V and 5 from J; bases not matched to a gene: 8. Germline V gene lookup returns CDR1 LGHNA and CDR2 YNFKEQ. In DNA, the CDR3 is TGTGCCAGCAGCCACCCGACTAGCGGGGATTTTGAGACCCAGTACTTC. Translating it yields CASSHPTSGDFETQYF.

V and J are TRBV5-1 and TRBJ2-7, with D possibly TRBD2 on 6 matching bases. The CDR3 is made up of 15 amino acids. The germline CDR1 and CDR2 sequences are SGHRS and YFSETQ. The V end lost 0 bases, the J end lost 3 bases, and 13 bases lay between the germline ends. The CDR3 DNA follows: TGCGCCAGCAGCTTGGCTCAGCTGGAGGGCTACGAGCAGTACTTC. Amino acids: CASSLAQLEGYEQYF.

The J gene is TRBJ2-3, the V gene TRBV4-2; D is possibly TRBD1 (6 bases). Trimming stripped 0 bases from V and 6 bases from J, with 16 bases between. Germline lookup yields CDR1 LGHNA and CDR2 YNFKEQ. This CDR3 comprises 16 residues. Here the CDR3 reads CASSQDYATRGDTQYF. The DNA for the CDR3 is TGTGCCAGCAGCCAAGATTACGCAACGAGGGGGGATACGCAGTATTTT.

On this clone: The sample holds other DNA sequences that translate to the same CDR3. The chain recombines TRBV5-1 with TRBJ1-3; D gene unclear. The CDR3 covers 13 residues. Trimming left V 4 bases short and J 1 base short, with 6 bases between. CDR1 and CDR2 (germline): SGHRS, YFSETQ. Here the CDR3 reads CASSLGSGNTIYF. The DNA for the CDR3 is TGCGCCAGCAGCCTCGGTTCTGGAAACACCATATATTTT.

V is TRBV18 and J is TRBJ2-2, with 7 bases aligning to TRBD1. Losses at the gene ends were 4 bases for V and 5 bases for J; bases not matched to a gene: 4. This CDR3 spans 14 amino acids. CDR1 is KGHSH, CDR2 LQKENI, per germline. Here the CDR3 reads CASSLTGRTGELFF. For the CDR3, the DNA is TGTGCCAGCTCACTGACAGGGCGGACCGGGGAGCTGTTTTTT.

This clone came up a few times. The CDR3 DNA sequence: TGTGCCAGCTCACCACCCTCCAAAAACATTCAGTACTTC. As protein: CASSPPSKNIQYF. This sequence joins TRBV18 and TRBJ2-4, with unresolved D. Trimming took 0 bases from V and 2 from J, leaving 2 bases between them. CDR3 length: 13 amino acids. In germline, CDR1 is KGHSH, CDR2 LQKENI.

This chain joins TRBV6-5 and TRBJ2-7, with D maybe TRBD2 (5 bases). The V gene's germline CDR1 is MNHEY and CDR2 SVGAGI. V was clipped by 2 bases and J by 0 bases, with 8 bases between them. This CDR3 is built from 14 residues. The CDR3 bases are TGTGCCAGCAGTTACGAGGGAAACTCCTACGAGCAGTACTTC. It translates to CASSYEGNSYEQYF.

CDR3 in amino acids: CASSQMGSYNEQFF. The CDR3 DNA reads TGTGCCAGCAGCCAGATGGGGAGCTACAATGAGCAGTTCTTC. V gene TRBV4-2 combines with J gene TRBJ2-1; the D gene is possibly TRBD2 (5 bases). This CDR3 comprises 14 residues. In germline, CDR1 is LGHNA, CDR2 YNFKEQ. The V end was cut by 3 bases, the J end by 3 bases, with 9 bases between.

V usage is TRBV6-5 and J usage is TRBJ1-1, with 7 nucleotides matching TRBD1. CDR3 length: 14 residues. V lost 5 bases, J lost 4 bases, and 7 bases stayed unmatched. Germline CDR1 MNHEY, CDR2 SVGAGI. Here the CDR3 reads CASSEVSGGTEAFF. CDR3 DNA: TGTGCCAGCAGTGAAGTGTCAGGGGGCACTGAAGCTTTCTTT.

J is TRBJ2-1 and V is TRBV6-4; tentatively, D is TRBD1 (5 bases). Between the trimmed V and J ends, which lost 6 bases and 2 bases, there was a span of 8 bases. This CDR3 is 13 amino acids long. Per the germline V gene, CDR1 is MRHNA and CDR2 is SNTAGT. The CDR3 sequence is CASSRETYNEQFF. The CDR3 DNA is TGTGCCAGCAGCAGGGAAACCTACAATGAGCAGTTCTTC.

The chain carries TRBV7-8 and TRBJ2-7, with 8 bases fitting TRBD2. In germline, CDR1 is SGHVS, CDR2 FQNEAQ. The CDR3 covers 15 residues. The J segment lost 0 bases and the V segment lost 4 bases, leaving 5 bases of the junction unmatched. The CDR3: CASSSRGVSSYEQYF. CDR3 sequence (DNA): TGTGCCAGCAGCTCGCGGGGGGTGAGCTCCTACGAGCAGTACTTC.

V gene TRBV4-2 combines with J gene TRBJ2-3; TRBD1 aligns across 11 bases. Germline V gives CDR1 LGHNA, CDR2 YNFKEQ. There are 17 residues in the CDR3. The V segment lost 0 bases and the J segment 5 bases; nucleotides outside the gene matches: 7. In DNA form, the CDR3 reads TGTGCCAGCAGCCAAGATTTAGGGACAGGGGGAAGAGATACGCAGTATTTT. Translation gives CASSQDLGTGGRDTQYF.

The chain recombines TRBV5-4 with TRBJ1-6; 8 bases fit TRBD1. V lost 2 bases, J lost 4 bases, and 5 bases stayed unmatched. The CDR3 runs to 16 residues. The germline V gene encodes CDR1 SGHNT and CDR2 YYREEE (reference sequence). The CDR3 loop is CASSFARQGYNSPLHF. CDR3 bases: TGTGCCAGCAGCTTTGCTCGACAGGGGTATAATTCACCCCTCCACTTT.

This chain uses TRBV5-1 with TRBJ2-3, with 11 bases that match TRBD2. This CDR3 is 15 amino acids long. The ends lost 6 bases at V and 5 bases at J; junction bases unmatched: 8. Germline assignment: CDR1 SGHRS and CDR2 YFSETQ. The CDR3 coding sequence is TGCGCCAGCATCCTTAGCGGGGGGGCCGGAGATACGCAGTATTTT. It is translated as CASILSGGAGDTQYF. Full variable domain (remainder filled in from reference TRBV5-1 and TRBJ2-3): KAGVTQTPRYLIKTRGQQVTLSCSPISGHRSVSWYQQTPGQGLQFLFEYFSETQRNKGNFPGRFSGRQFSNSRSEMNVSTLELGDSALYLCASILSGGAGDTQYFGPGTRLTVL.

V gene TRBV30 combines with J gene TRBJ2-7, with a tentative D call TRBD1 (5 bases). The CDR3 runs 13 residues. Looked up from germline, CDR1 is GTSNPN and CDR2 is SVGIG (reference sequence). The V and J ends lost 4 bases and 5 bases respectively, with 15 bases between them. CDR3 amino acids: CAWNRGLNHEQYF. Here the CDR3 DNA reads TGTGCCTGGAATAGGGGTTTAAACCACGAGCAGTACTTC.